The next 20 T cell receptor beta chains were all read from a single sample in a study of memory CD4+ T cells and cytomegalovirus serostatus. Profiling relied on immunoSEQ multiplex PCR, and the TCRdb table lists in-frame clones only, not all of them. The sample includes fewer than 90,000 clones, 78% seen only once; the top ten take 2% to 3%. The sort gate was single viable CD3+CD4+CD8-CD45RO+ cells for memory CD4+ T cells. The sequenced sample was memory CD4+ T cells from blood. The receptors stem from an adult in good health and CMV-seropositive.

This clone was seen more than once but under ten times. The chain joins TRBV30 to TRBJ1-1; D possibly corresponds to TRBD1 (5 bases). Germline loops: CDR1 GTSNPN, CDR2 SVGIG (reference sequence). The CDR3 runs to 11 residues. With 2 bases removed from V and 9 bases from J, the gap between germline ends came to 10 bases. In nucleotides, the CDR3 is TGTGCCTGGAGTCGGGGGGTTCAAGCTTTCTTT. It is translated as CAWSRGVQAFF. Full variable domain (remainder filled in from reference TRBV30 and TRBJ1-1): SQTIHQWPATLVQPVGSPLSLECTVEGTSNPNLYWYRQAAGRGLQLLFYSVGIGQISSEVPQNLSASRPQDRQFILSSKKLLLSDSGFYLCAWSRGVQAFFGQGTRLTVV.

This rearrangement joins TRBV19 to TRBJ1-6; TRBD1 matches at 9 bases. V shed 5 bases, J shed 19 bases, and the junction held 15 bases outside the gene matches. The CDR3 is 14 amino acids. From germline, CDR1 is LNHDA and CDR2 SQIVND (reference sequence). The CDR3: CASSPAGQGFSLHF. In DNA, the CDR3 is TGTGCCAGTAGTCCCGCGGGACAGGGATTTTCGTTGCACTTT. The full variable domain, its missing parts supplied by reference TRBV19 and TRBJ1-6, is DGGITQSPKYLFRKEGQNVTLSCEQNLNHDAMYWYRQDPGQGLRLIYYSQIVNDFQKGDIAEGYSVSREKKESFPLTVTSAQKNPTAFYLCASSPAGQGFSLHFGNGTRLTVT.

The J gene is TRBJ1-5, the V gene TRBV28; TRBD1 matches 9 bases. J gave up 0 bases and V 3 bases, and 12 bases lay outside the gene matches. This CDR3 is built from 19 residues. CDR1 and CDR2 from the germline V gene are MDHEN and SYDVKM. Written as DNA, the CDR3 is TGTGCCAGCAGTTTCAGGGGGACGGGGACAGGGAATAGCAATCAGCCCCAGCATTTT. This encodes CASSFRGTGTGNSNQPQHF.

V and J are TRBV2 and TRBJ2-1, with D hard to call. Deletions cut 6 bases from V and 2 bases from J, with 14 bases between. Germline values: CDR1 SNHLY, CDR2 FYNNEI. This CDR3 is built from 15 residues. The CDR3 here is CASSITSPTYNEQFF. The CDR3 nucleotides read TGTGCCAGCAGCATTACGAGTCCCACCTACAATGAGCAGTTCTTC.

J is TRBJ1-2 and V is TRBV7-2; TRBD1 is a possible D gene (5 bases). The CDR3 spans 16 residues. Trimming shortened V by 0 bases and J by 4 bases, and 15 bases separated the two germline ends. Germline V gene lookup returns CDR1 SGHTA and CDR2 FQGNSA. This chain's CDR3 is CASSLAAGPSIYGYTF. The DNA for the CDR3 is TGTGCCAGCAGCTTAGCAGCAGGGCCGTCGATCTATGGCTACACCTTC.

A few counts support this clone. The V and J genes are TRBV7-2 and TRBJ2-7; TRBD1 matches at 10 bases. Germline values: CDR1 SGHTA, CDR2 FQGNSA. This CDR3 is 13 amino acids long. V lost 8 bases and J lost 3; bases outside the gene matches: 4. CDR3 sequence reads: CASETGGGYEQYF. The CDR3 nucleotides read TGTGCCAGCGAGACAGGGGGCGGCTACGAGCAGTACTTC.

The rearrangement joins TRBV5-1 to TRBJ1-2; D uncertain. Trimming pared 2 bases from V and 4 bases from J, leaving 9 bases between. The CDR3 runs 13 residues. Looked up from germline, CDR1 is SGHRS and CDR2 is YFSETQ. The CDR3 spells CASSLGRFYGYTF. DNA for the CDR3: TGCGCCAGCAGCTTAGGCAGATTCTATGGCTACACCTTC.

A single count supports this clone. V is TRBV30 and J is TRBJ2-2, with 15 nucleotides matching TRBD2. This CDR3 contains 17 residues. The germline CDR1 and CDR2 sequences are GTSNPN and SVGIG (reference sequence). The trim removed 3 bases at V and 6 bases at J, leaving 8 bases unmatched. CDR3 sequence: CAWSGRTSGRAPGELFF. The CDR3 nucleotides read TGTGCCTGGAGCGGAAGGACTAGCGGGAGGGCCCCCGGGGAGCTGTTTTTT.

The rearrangement links TRBV4-1 to TRBJ1-3; no firm D call. The CDR3 loop spans 17 amino acids. Germline values: CDR1 MGHRA, CDR2 YSYEKL. V lost 4 bases to trimming and J lost 0 bases, with 16 bases between them. The chain's CDR3 is CASSLLPLSLSGNTIYF. The CDR3 nucleotides read TGCGCCAGCAGCCTTCTACCACTGAGCCTCTCTGGAAACACCATATATTTT.

This chain connects TRBV7-2 to TRBJ1-2, with a weak D call TRBD1 (5 bases). With 5 bases removed from V and 6 bases from J, the gap between germline ends came to 13 bases. The CDR3 totals 13 residues. Germline V gene sequence: CDR1 SGHTA, CDR2 FQGNSA. The CDR3 coding sequence is TGTGCCAGCAGCCGTCAGGGATCCGATGGCTACACCTTC. Translation: CASSRQGSDGYTF.

This chain uses TRBV7-2 with TRBJ1-1; 12 nucleotides agree with TRBD1. With 3 bases clipped from V and 7 bases from J, the junction kept 3 bases outside the gene matches. Germline V CDR1 and CDR2: SGHTA, FQGNSA. The CDR3 is made up of 14 amino acids. CDR3 DNA: TGTGCCAGCAGCTTCGGGACAGGGGGCCGTGAAGCTTTCTTT. This translates into CASSFGTGGREAFF.

V is TRBV5-1 and J is TRBJ2-3; 8 bases are a match to TRBD2. V was pared by 1 base and J by 3 bases, with 4 bases of the junction left unmatched. The CDR3 has 15 amino acids. From germline, CDR1 is SGHRS and CDR2 YFSETQ. CDR3 sequence: CASSLPGRGTDTQYF. In DNA, the CDR3 is TGCGCCAGCAGCTTGCCCGGGAGGGGTACAGATACGCAGTATTTT.

The gene calls are TRBV19 and TRBJ1-2; the match to TRBD1 covers 7 bases. CDR3 size: 14 residues. Germline loops: CDR1 LNHDA, CDR2 SQIVND (reference sequence). With V trimmed by 3 bases and J by 7 bases, 8 bases remained unmatched. CDR3 sequence reads: CASSMITGEVGYTF. CDR3 DNA sequence: TGTGCCAGTAGTATGATCACAGGGGAGGTTGGCTACACCTTC.

CDR3 residues: CASGLNRDWQYV. CDR3 nucleotides: TGTGCTAGTGGTTTGAACCGGGATTGGCAGTACGTC. The chain recombines TRBV12-5 with TRBJ2-7, with a tentative D call TRBD2 (5 bases). Trimming pared 2 bases from V and 9 bases from J, leaving 11 bases between. There are 12 residues in the CDR3. The V gene's germline CDR1 is LGHNT and CDR2 FRNRAP.

The chain uses TRBV15 and TRBJ1-2; D not resolved. CDR1 and CDR2 (germline): LNHNV, YYDKDF (reference sequence). V lost 4 bases to trimming and J lost 6 bases, with 12 bases between them. The length of the CDR3 is 13 residues. The CDR3 sequence: CATSIGYVNGYTF. DNA for the CDR3: TGTGCCACCAGCATTGGGTACGTTAATGGCTACACCTTC. The full variable domain, completed using reference TRBV15 and TRBJ1-2, is DAMVIQNPRYQVTQFGKPVTLSCSQTLNHNVMYWYQQKSSQAPKLLFHYYDKDFNNEADTPDNFQSRRPNTSFCFLDIRSPGLGDTAMYLCATSIGYVNGYTFGSGTRLTVV.

The chain has TRBV28 and TRBJ1-5, with a tentative D call TRBD1 (5 bases). Germline V CDR1 and CDR2: MDHEN, SYDVKM. The ends were cut back, 6 bases at V and 9 bases at J, with 15 bases in the middle. The CDR3 totals 13 residues. CDR3 coding DNA: TGTGCCAGCAGCCGCCGGGGCTCAGCGCCCCAGCATTTT. As protein: CASSRRGSAPQHF.

The CDR3 loop reads CASSSDFGGEAFF. The DNA for the CDR3 is TGTGCCAGCAGCTCAGATTTTGGGGGAGAAGCTTTCTTT. The chain has TRBV5-8 and TRBJ1-1; maybe TRBD1 (5 bases). CDR3 length: 13 residues. The germline gives CDR1 SGHTS, CDR2 YDEGEE. The V end lost 3 bases, the J end lost 8 bases, and 14 bases lay between the germline ends.

V usage is TRBV6-5 and J usage is TRBJ1-4; 9 bases map to TRBD1. The junction had 11 bases not matched to a gene; V was cut back by 4 bases and J by 8 bases. The CDR3 covers 16 residues. Germline-derived CDR1 and CDR2 are MNHEY and SVGAGI. The CDR3 sequence is CASSSLQGAEREKLFF. CDR3 bases: TGTGCCAGCAGTTCCTTACAGGGGGCGGAACGCGAAAAACTGTTTTTT.

The count of this clone is one. The V gene is TRBV4-1, the J gene TRBJ1-2; D is unclear. V lost 0 bases and J 2 bases, leaving 10 bases between the germline ends. This CDR3 is built from 15 residues. Germline CDR1 and CDR2: MGHRA and YSYEKL. The CDR3 loop is CASSQDRTANYGYTF. In DNA, the CDR3 is TGCGCCAGCAGCCAAGATCGCACCGCCAACTATGGCTACACCTTC.

The chain is built from TRBV19 and TRBJ2-5; tentative D call: TRBD2 (5 bases). Germline CDR1 reads LNHDA; CDR2 reads SQIVND (reference sequence). Trimming left V 2 bases short and J 5 bases short, with 9 bases between. This CDR3 contains 13 residues. The CDR3 DNA follows: TGTGCCAGTAGTATAATCCTAGCTGAGACCCAGTACTTC. This codes for CASSIILAETQYF.